This T cell receptor (beta chain) was captured in a study of graft-versus-host responses after intestinal transplantation. Study-wide results and limits: Early post-transplant falls in HvG clones accompanied the peak levels of circulating GvH clones.

Clones were read by immunoSEQ multiplex PCR, and TCRdb kept only the in-frame ones, dropping some. The sample carries about 82,000 clones, about 91% recorded once. About this clone itself: The antigen is not known.

The sequence was collected from a human donor who was the organ donor for an intestinal transplant. Sequenced here: unstimulated CD4+ T cells sorted from spleen or lymph node cells, sampled before transplant.

The CDR3 region is CASRTSGSYSSYEQYF. CDR3 coding DNA: TGTGCCAGCAGAACTAGCGGGAGTTACAGCTCCTACGAGCAGTACTTC. This sequence joins TRBV27 and TRBJ2-7; TRBD2 matches 11 bases. V gave up 6 bases and J gave up 0 bases; unmatched junction bases: 7. In germline, CDR1 is MNHEY, CDR2 SMNVEV (reference sequence). The CDR3 runs to 16 residues.